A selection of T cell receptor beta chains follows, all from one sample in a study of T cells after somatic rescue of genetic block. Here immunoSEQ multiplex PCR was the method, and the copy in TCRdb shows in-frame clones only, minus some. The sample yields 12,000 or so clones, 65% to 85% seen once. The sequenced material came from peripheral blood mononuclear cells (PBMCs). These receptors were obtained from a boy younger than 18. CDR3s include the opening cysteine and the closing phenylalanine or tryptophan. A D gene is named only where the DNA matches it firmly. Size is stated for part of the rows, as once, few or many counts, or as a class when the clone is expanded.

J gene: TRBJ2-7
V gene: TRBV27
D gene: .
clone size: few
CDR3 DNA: TGTGCCAGCAGTTTTATAGGGCGGGGAACCTACGAGCAGTACTTC
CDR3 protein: CASSFIGRGTYEQYF

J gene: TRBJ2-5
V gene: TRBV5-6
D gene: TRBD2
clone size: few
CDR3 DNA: TGTGCCAGCAGCTTTGGACTAGCCGAGACCCAGTACTTC
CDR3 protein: CASSFGLAETQYF

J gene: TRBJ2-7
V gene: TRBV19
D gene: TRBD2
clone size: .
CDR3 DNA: TGTGCCAGTAGAACTAGCGGGGACAGCTCCTACGAGCAGTACTTC
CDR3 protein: CASRTSGDSSYEQYF

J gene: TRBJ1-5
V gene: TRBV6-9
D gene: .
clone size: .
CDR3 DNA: TGTGCCAGCACCGCAAAGAATACCCCCGGGGGTGCTCAGCCCCAGCATTTT
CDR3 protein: CASTAKNTPGGAQPQHF

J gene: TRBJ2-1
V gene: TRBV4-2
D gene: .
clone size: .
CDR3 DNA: TGTGCCAGCAGCCCTCCTGGGGAAGCGTACAATGAGCAGTTCTTC
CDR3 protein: CASSPPGEAYNEQFF

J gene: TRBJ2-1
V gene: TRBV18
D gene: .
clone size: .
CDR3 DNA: TGTGCCAGCTCACCACCTGGGTTAGGCTCCTACAATGAGCAGTTCTTC
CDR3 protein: CASSPPGLGSYNEQFF

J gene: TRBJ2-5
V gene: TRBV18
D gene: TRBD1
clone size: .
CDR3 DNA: TGTGCCAGCTCACCGATCACTGGGTTGGGCAGGGGGCTCGCAGAGACCCAGTACTTC
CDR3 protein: CASSPITGLGRGLAETQYF

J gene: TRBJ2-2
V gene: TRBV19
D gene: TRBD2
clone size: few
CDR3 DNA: TGTGCCAGTAGTAATCGACGGGGGGGCCCGTCCGGGGAGCTGTTTTTT
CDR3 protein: CASSNRRGGPSGELFF

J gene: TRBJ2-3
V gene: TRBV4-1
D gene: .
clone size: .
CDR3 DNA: TGCGCCAGCAGCCAAGAACCGGGGGGCTTCCCAGATACGCAGTATTTT
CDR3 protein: CASSQEPGGFPDTQYF

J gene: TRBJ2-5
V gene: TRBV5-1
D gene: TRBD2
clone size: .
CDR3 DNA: TGCGCCAGCAGCAAGGGACTAGCGGGGCAACAAGAGACCCAGTACTTC
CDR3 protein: CASSKGLAGQQETQYF

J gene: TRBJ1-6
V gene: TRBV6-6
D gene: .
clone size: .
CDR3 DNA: TGTGCCAGCAGTTTCCCTTTGGACGATTCACCCCTCCACTTT
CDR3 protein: CASSFPLDDSPLHF

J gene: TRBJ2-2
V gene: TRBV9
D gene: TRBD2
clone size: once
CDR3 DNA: TGTGCCAGCAGCGTCTTGGGACTAGCGGGACCGAACACCGGGGAGCTGTTTTTT
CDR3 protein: CASSVLGLAGPNTGELFF

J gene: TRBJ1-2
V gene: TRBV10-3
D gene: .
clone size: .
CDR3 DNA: TGTGCCATCAGCGCCGCGAGTACAGGCTACACCTTC
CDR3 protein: CAISAASTGYTF

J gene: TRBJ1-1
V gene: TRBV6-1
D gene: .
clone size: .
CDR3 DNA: TGTGCCAGCAGTGAAGGGGCCCGAGTTGGGGAAGCTTTCTTT
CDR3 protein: CASSEGARVGEAFF

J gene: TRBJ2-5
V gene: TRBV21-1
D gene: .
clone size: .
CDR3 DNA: TGTGCCAGCAGCAACTCTAGCGGGAGGGCCGGAACCCAGTACTTC
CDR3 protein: CASSNSSGRAGTQYF

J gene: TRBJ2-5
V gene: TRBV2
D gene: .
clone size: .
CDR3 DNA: TGTGCCAGCAGTGAACAGCAGGAAGGGACCCAGTACTTC
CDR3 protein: CASSEQQEGTQYF

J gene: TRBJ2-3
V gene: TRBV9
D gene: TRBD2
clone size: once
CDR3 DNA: TGTGCCAGCAGCTTCCGGACTAGCGGGAACACAGATACGCAGTATTTT
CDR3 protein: CASSFRTSGNTDTQYF

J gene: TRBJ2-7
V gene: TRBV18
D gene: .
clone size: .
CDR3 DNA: TGTGCCAGCTCACCATTGGGCAGGGCAAACGGAGAGCAGTACTTC
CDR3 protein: CASSPLGRANGEQYF

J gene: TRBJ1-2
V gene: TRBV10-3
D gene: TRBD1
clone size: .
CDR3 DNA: TGTGCCATCAGGACGGACAGGGTTTATGGCTACACCTTC
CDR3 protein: CAIRTDRVYGYTF

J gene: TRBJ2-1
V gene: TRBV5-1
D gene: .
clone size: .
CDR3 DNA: TGCGCCAGCAGCTTGCAGGGATCCTACAATGAGCAGTTCTTC
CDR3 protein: CASSLQGSYNEQFF

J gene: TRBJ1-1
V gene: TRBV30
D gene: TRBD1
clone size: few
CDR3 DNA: TGTGCCTGGAACCGAAACAGGGGAATGAACACTGAAGCTTTCTTT
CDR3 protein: CAWNRNRGMNTEAFF

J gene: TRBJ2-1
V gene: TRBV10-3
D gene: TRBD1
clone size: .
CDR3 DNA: TGTGCCATCAGTAACCTCGCCGGGACAGGAAACAATGAGCAGTTCTTC
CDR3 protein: CAISNLAGTGNNEQFF

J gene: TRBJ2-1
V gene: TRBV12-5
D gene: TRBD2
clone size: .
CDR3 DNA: TGTGCTAGTGGGACGGGACTAGCGGGAGAGAATGAGCAGTTCTTC
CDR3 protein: CASGTGLAGENEQFF

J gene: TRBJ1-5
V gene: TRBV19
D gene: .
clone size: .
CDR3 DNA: TGTGCCAGTAGTACAACAGGGTGGAGTCAGCCCCAGCATTTT
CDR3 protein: CASSTTGWSQPQHF

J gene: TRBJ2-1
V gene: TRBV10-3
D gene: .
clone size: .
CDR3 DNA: TGTGCCATCATGGGGGACAATGAGCAGTTCTTC
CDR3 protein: CAIMGDNEQFF

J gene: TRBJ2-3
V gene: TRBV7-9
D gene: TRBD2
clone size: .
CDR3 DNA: TGTGCCAGCAGCCCTAGCGGGGGAGTCGATACGCAGTATTTT
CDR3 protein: CASSPSGGVDTQYF